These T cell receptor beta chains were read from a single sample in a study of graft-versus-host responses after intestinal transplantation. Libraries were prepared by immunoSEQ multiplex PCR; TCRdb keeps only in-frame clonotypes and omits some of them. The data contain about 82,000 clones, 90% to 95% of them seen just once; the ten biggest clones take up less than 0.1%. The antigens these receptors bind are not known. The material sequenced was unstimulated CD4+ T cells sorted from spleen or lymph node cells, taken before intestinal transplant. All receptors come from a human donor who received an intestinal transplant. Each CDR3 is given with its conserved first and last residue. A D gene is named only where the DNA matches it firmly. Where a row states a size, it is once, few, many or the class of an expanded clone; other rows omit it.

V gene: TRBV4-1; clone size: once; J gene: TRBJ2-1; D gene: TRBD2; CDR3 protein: CASSQDAAGGFRGEQFF; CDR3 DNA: TGCGCCAGCAGCCAAGACGCAGCGGGGGGGTTCCGAGGGGAGCAGTTCTTC
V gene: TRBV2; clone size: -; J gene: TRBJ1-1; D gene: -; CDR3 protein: CASRQAGNTEAFF; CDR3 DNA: TGTGCCAGCCGCCAGGCAGGTAACACTGAAGCTTTCTTT
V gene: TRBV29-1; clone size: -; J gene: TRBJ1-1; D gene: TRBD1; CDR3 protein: CSVRVPGQGAPTEAFF; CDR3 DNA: TGCAGCGTTAGAGTCCCGGGACAGGGGGCGCCGACTGAAGCTTTCTTT
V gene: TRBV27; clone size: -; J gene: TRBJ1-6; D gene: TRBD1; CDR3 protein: CASRRRRDRDTSPLHF; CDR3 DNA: TGTGCCAGCAGGAGAAGGCGGGACAGGGATACGTCACCCCTCCACTTT
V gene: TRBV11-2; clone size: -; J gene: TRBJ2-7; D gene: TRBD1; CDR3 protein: CASSLGQGLTYEQYF; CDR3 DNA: TGTGCCAGCAGCTTAGGACAGGGGCTTACCTACGAGCAGTACTTC
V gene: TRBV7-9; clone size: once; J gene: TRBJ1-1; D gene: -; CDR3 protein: CASSLRGDNTEAFF; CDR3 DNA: TGTGCCAGCAGCTTAAGGGGCGACAACACTGAAGCTTTCTTT
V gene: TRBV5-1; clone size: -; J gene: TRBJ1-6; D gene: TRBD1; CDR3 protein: CASSLVGQDNSPLHF; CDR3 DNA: TGCGCCAGCAGCTTGGTGGGACAGGATAATTCACCCCTCCACTTT
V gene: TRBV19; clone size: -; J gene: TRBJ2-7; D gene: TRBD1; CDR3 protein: CASSTRDRGSYEQYF; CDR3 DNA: TGTGCCAGTAGTACCCGGGACAGGGGATCCTACGAGCAGTACTTC
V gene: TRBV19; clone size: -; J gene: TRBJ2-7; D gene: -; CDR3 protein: CASKPGQWAYEQYF; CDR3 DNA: TGTGCCAGTAAGCCCGGACAGTGGGCCTACGAGCAGTACTTC
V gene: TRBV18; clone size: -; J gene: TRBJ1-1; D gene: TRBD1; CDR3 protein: CASSPLNTGGGTEAFF; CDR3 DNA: TGTGCCAGCTCACCACTGAACACAGGGGGAGGCACTGAAGCTTTCTTT
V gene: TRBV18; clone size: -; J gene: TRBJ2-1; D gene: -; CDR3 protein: CASSPTGAGGYNEQFF; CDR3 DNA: TGTGCCAGCTCACCCACAGGGGCGGGGGGCTACAATGAGCAGTTCTTC
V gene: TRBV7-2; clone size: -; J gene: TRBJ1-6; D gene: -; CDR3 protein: CASSGQGPYNSPLHF; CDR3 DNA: TGTGCCAGCAGCGGCCAGGGTCCTTATAATTCACCCCTCCACTTT
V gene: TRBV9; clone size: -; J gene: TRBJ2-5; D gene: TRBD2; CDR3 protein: CASSSRLAGDLGETQYF; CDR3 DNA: TGTGCCAGCAGCTCTCGACTAGCGGGGGACCTTGGAGAGACCCAGTACTTC
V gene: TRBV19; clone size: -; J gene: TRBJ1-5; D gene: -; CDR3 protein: CASSITPSPDQPQHF; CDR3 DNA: TGTGCCAGTAGTATTACCCCTTCACCGGATCAGCCCCAGCATTTT
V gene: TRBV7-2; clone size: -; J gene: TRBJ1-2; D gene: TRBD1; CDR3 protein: CASSPMDREKGYTF; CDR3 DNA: TGTGCCAGCAGCCCAATGGACAGGGAAAAAGGCTACACCTTC
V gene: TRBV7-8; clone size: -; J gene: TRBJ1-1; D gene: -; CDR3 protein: CASSLAGGVTEAFF; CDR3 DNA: TGTGCCAGCAGCTTAGCAGGGGGGGTCACTGAAGCTTTCTTT
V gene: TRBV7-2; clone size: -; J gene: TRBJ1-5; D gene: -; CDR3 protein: CASSRQGQGNQPQHF; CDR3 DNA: TGTGCCAGCAGCCGTCAGGGGCAGGGCAATCAGCCCCAGCATTTT
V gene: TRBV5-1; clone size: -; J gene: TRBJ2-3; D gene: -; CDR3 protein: CASSLGASTDTQYF; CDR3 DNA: TGCGCCAGCAGCTTGGGGGCTAGCACAGATACGCAGTATTTT
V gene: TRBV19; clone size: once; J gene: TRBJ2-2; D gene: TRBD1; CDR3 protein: CASARDRNTGELFF; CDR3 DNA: TGTGCCAGTGCTAGGGACAGAAACACCGGGGAGCTGTTTTTT
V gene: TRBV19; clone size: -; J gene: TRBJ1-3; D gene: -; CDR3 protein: CASSSRGNTIYF; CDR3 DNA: TGTGCCAGTAGTAGTCGGGGGAACACCATATATTTT
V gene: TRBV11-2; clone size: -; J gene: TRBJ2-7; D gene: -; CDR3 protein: CASSLTGNEQYF; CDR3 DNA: TGTGCCAGCAGCCTTACAGGGAACGAGCAGTACTTC
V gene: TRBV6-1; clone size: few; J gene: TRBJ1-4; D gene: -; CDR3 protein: CASSEGRSNEKLFF; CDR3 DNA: TGTGCCAGCAGTGAAGGGCGGAGTAATGAAAAACTGTTTTTT
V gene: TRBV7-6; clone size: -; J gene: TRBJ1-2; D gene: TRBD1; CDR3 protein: CASSPDYWTGGTYGYTF; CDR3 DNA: TGTGCCAGCAGCCCCGACTATTGGACAGGGGGCACCTATGGCTACACCTTC
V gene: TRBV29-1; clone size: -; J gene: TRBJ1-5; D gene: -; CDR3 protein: CSASDSNQPQHF; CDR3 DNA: TGCAGCGCCTCAGATAGCAATCAGCCCCAGCATTTT
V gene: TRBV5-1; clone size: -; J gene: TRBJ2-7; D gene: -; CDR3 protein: CASRNREYEQYF; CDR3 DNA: TGCGCCAGCAGGAACAGAGAATACGAGCAGTACTTC
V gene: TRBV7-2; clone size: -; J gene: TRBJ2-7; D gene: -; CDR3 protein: CASSPRIEQYF; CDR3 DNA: TGTGCCAGCAGCCCCAGGATCGAGCAGTACTTC
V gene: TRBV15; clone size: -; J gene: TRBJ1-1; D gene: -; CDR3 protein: CATSRDRGPEAFF; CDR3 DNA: TGTGCCACCAGCAGAGATAGGGGTCCTGAAGCTTTCTTT
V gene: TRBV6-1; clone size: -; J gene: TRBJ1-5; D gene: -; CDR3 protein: CASSLLNQPQHF; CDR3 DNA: TGTGCCAGCAGCCTCCTCAATCAGCCCCAGCATTTT
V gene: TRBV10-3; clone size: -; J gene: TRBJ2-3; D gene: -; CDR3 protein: CAISDGITSTDTQYF; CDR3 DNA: TGTGCCATCAGTGACGGGATTACGAGCACAGATACGCAGTATTTT
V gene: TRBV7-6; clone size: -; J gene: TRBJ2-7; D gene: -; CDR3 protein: CASSPQTEVYEQYF; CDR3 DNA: TGTGCCAGCAGCCCACAGACGGAGGTCTACGAGCAGTACTTC
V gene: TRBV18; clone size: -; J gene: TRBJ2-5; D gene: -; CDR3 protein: CASSPRSLEETQYF; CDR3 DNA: TGTGCCAGCTCACCACGGAGCCTCGAGGAGACCCAGTACTTC
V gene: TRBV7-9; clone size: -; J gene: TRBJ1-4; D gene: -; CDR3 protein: CASSPRVYEKLFF; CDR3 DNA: TGTGCCAGCAGCCCCCGGGTCTATGAAAAACTGTTTTTT
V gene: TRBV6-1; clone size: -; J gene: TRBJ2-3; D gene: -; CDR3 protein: CASKLQGGGTDTQYF; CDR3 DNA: TGTGCCAGCAAGCTTCAGGGTGGAGGCACAGATACGCAGTATTTT
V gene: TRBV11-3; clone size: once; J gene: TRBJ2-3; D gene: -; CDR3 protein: CASSLEGRDTQYF; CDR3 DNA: TGTGCCAGCAGTCTCGAGGGCCGAGATACGCAGTATTTT
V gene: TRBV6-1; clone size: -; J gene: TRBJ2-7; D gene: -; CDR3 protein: CASSDGGDSYEQYF; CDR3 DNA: TGTGCCAGCAGTGACGGTGGGGACTCCTACGAGCAGTACTTC
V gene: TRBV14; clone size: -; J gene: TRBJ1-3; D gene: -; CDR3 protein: CASSQGGPSGNTIYF; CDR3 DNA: TGTGCCAGCAGCCAAGGGGGCCCCTCTGGAAACACCATATATTTT
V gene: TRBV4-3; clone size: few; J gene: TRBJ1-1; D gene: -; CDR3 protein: CASSQGGPDTEAFF; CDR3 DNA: TGCGCCAGCAGCCAAGGAGGGCCCGACACTGAAGCTTTCTTT
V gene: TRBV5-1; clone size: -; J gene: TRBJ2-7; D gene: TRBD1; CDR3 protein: CASSTGTGSHEQYF; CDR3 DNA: TGCGCCAGCAGCACCGGGACAGGGTCCCACGAGCAGTACTTC
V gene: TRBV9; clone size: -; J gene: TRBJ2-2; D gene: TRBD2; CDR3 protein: CASSVQGLGNTGELFF; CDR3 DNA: TGTGCCAGCAGCGTCCAGGGACTAGGGAACACAGGGGAGCTGTTTTTT
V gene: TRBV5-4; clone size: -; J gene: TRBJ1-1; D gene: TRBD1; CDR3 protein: CASSLRITGGMNTEAFF; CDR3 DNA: TGTGCCAGCAGCTTGAGGATTACAGGGGGCATGAACACTGAAGCTTTCTTT
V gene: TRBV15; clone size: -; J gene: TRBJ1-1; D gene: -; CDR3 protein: CATSALLNTEAFF; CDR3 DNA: TGTGCCACCAGCGCACTCCTGAACACTGAAGCTTTCTTT
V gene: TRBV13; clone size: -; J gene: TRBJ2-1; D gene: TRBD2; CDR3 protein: CASSLAAGGFGEQFF; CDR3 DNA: TGTGCCAGCAGCTTAGCAGCGGGGGGTTTTGGGGAGCAGTTCTTC
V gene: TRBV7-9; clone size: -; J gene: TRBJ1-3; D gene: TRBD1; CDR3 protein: CASSLTGGSGNTIYF; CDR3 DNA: TGTGCCAGCAGCTTGACAGGGGGCTCTGGAAACACCATATATTTT
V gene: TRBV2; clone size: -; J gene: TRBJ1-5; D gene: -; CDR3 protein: CASSDIAGLQPQHF; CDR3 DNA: TGTGCCAGCAGTGATATAGCAGGGCTTCAGCCCCAGCATTTT
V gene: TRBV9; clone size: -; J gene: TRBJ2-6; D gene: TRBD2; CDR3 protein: CASRAGLATGANVLTF; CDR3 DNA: TGTGCCAGCAGAGCGGGACTAGCTACTGGGGCCAACGTCCTGACTTTC
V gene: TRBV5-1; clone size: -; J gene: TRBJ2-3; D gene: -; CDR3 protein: CASSSAVVGGTDTQYF; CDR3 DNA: TGCGCCAGCAGCTCCGCCGTGGTAGGGGGCACAGATACGCAGTATTTT